This T cell receptor (beta chain) was sequenced in a study of blood T cells in healthy people across ages. This clonotype was picked up a small number of times. The authors ran a second PCR of roughly 6 to 12 cycles using a sample-barcoded 5' primer and a J-beta primer mix. TCRdb analysed the 5' RACE reads with MiXCR anew, one entry per CDR3 protein. The sample includes some 760,000 distinct CDR3 sequences, just under 25% of them seen just once. Another study also made use of these data, one on T cells of mothers and their children.

Sequences were obtained from blood. The sequence came from a boy younger than 18 in good health.

This CDR3 is CSVGGRDFGEQYF. The CDR3, as DNA: TGCAGCGTCGGCGGGAGGGACTTTGGGGAGCAGTACTTC. The V call is TRBV29-1, the J call TRBJ2-7; 9 bases agree with TRBD2. The CDR3 totals 13 residues. The V gene's germline CDR1 is SQVTM and CDR2 ANQGSEA. V was clipped by 6 bases and J by 7 bases; unmatched bases: 10.